This T cell receptor beta chain was documented in a study of spatial heterogeneity in lung cancer. About the study: TCR and UMI combinations that were unique each appeared, on average, more than ten times in raw reads. Findings and caveats of the study: Ubiquitous expanded tumor TCRs appeared in blood more at resection than follow-up.

This clonotype occurred many times. Its antigen remains unidentified. V lost 7 bases, J lost 3 bases, and 14 bases lay in between. The CDR3 runs 14 residues. The germline gives CDR1 SGHRS, CDR2 YFSETQ. Sample time point: sample taken at primary tumor resection. Sequencing of whole RNA from tumor, nontumor lung or frozen PBMC involved no sorting. Samples were obtained from about 75 donors, all untreated early-stage non-small cell lung cancer patients. A unique molecular identifier was carried by every single TCR cDNA molecule. MiXCR was run by TCRdb on the 5' RACE reads, yielding one entry per CDR3 protein. The repertoire holds fewer than 25,000 distinct CDR3 sequences, with 3% to 4% as singletons.

The material was PBMCs, obtained at surgery. The origin of this receptor is a female donor with early-stage non-small cell lung cancer. The J gene is TRBJ1-3, the V gene TRBV5-1; D possibly corresponds to TRBD1 (5 bases). The DNA for the CDR3 is TGCGCCAGCCAGGGCACGGGGGATGGAAACACCATATATTTT. This gives the protein CASQGTGDGNTIYF.